Sequencing of this T cell receptor (beta chain) was carried out in a study of regulatory T cells in long-lasting Graves disease (dated by TCRdb to about 2021). Study-level background: Patients with newly diagnosed Graves' disease had been on antithyroid drugs for under 3 months. Persistent Graves' disease patients were compared with newly diagnosed Graves' disease patients by peripheral blood TCR sequencing and RNA sequencing. The study was registered as a clinical trial and conducted in China. A total of approximately 35 samples were covered by TCR sequencing, comprising approximately 13 persistent and 20 or so newly diagnosed Graves' disease patients. On the study overall, not on this receptor specifically: Compared with newly diagnosed patients, persistent Graves' disease patients had lower TCR Shannon entropy and fewer highly expanded clones, which suggests clonal expansion. The authors acknowledged the small sample size as a limitation that may reduce accuracy. More public clonotypes were shared among persistent patients (roughly 3,000) than among newly diagnosed patients (roughly 960). Preferential use of TRBV28, TRBJ1-2 and TRBJ2-5 was observed in persistent disease, whereas TRBV20-1 and TRBJ2-1 were favored in newly diagnosed disease. Only the TCR beta chain was sequenced and analyzed. Peripheral blood alone was examined, since thyroid tissue, which constituted the primary lesion, could not be accessed.

This clonotype has a handful of counts. What this receptor recognizes is not known. No per-base quality is available; no much larger clone lies one base away. Reading the label with the study, this specimen's time point is: newly diagnosed GD, antithyroid drugs for less than 3 months. For both TCR sequencing and RNA sequencing, RNA was extracted from PBMCs in TRIzol. The diagnosis of Graves' disease was made according to American Thyroid Association guidelines. Patients for the study were recruited at an endocrinology department in Xi'an, China. From each patient, roughly 9 milliliters of peripheral blood was collected into an EDTA anticoagulant tube. PBMCs were isolated by Ficoll Paque Plus density gradient separation without further T cell sorting. An Agilent 2100 Bioanalyzer and agarose gel were used to check RNA quality, and a NanoDrop 2000 was used to measure RNA concentration. Libraries were constructed by multiplex PCR. Sequencer: Illumina HiSeq 4000. To build TCR beta libraries, CDR3 regions were amplified by Arm-PCR using iRepertoire HTBI primers. Before sequencing, the PCR products went through gel purification. Regarding the original processing steps: Gene usage analysis of CDR3 amino acid clonotypes relied on the roughly 64 TRBV and over 13 TRBJ segments identified across samples. COPE and FqMerger were used to merge filtered high-quality paired reads into contigs. BLAST was used to align contigs to IMGT TRBV, TRBD and TRBJ reference genes, and CDR3 was defined according to IMGT. Clonotypes above 0.1% frequency were classified as highly expanded clones. Repertoire diversity was measured by Shannon entropy, and V-J evenness by the Gini coefficient. A clonotype found in more than one individual was treated as public. TCRdb applied fastp at Q25 and MiXCR to the public reads, then kept only in-frame beta chains. Every entry covers one CDR3 protein and lists the most common genes and DNA from its rows. The V and J calls and clone size are TCRdb's, not the authors'. For this sample there are approximately 480,000 distinct CDR3 sequences; roughly 17% appear just once. The ten largest clones represent 9% to 15% of the sample.

The CDR1 and CDR2 encoded by the germline V gene are KGHDR and SFDVKD. The CDR3 holds 14 amino acids from the cysteine to the phenylalanine. Solely the CDR3 DNA is kept, with 42 bases framed from the first base. The V and J ends are trimmed by 3 bases and 6 bases, leaving 12 bases between them. The same data also went into a second study, on T cells in Graves' hyperthyroidism and ophthalmopathy. Per that second paper: Graves' hyperthyroidism was defined as stable when no progression to ophthalmopathy occurred over 18 months of follow-up. The hyperthyroidism patients were between 18 and 65 years old and newly diagnosed, with a disease duration of less than 2 months. Exclusion was applied to patients with uncontrolled infections, other autoimmune diseases, pregnancy or lactation. Clinical symptoms, serum thyroxine and TRAb, thyroid ultrasound, and orbital computed tomography formed the basis for the diagnoses. The TCR CDR3 was subjected to a first round of RT-PCR using the HTBI primer set and the Qiagen OneStep RT-PCR kit. Most expanded thyroid clonotypes (frequency above 0.001) were also detected in blood, a finding suggesting that blood repertoires may reflect thyroid immune responses. A 13 V-J signature model separated ophthalmopathy from stable hyperthyroidism, with approximately 86% sensitivity and roughly 81% specificity in cross-validation and 80%/75% in testing. During validation, the model predicted progression to ophthalmopathy a median of roughly 7.1 months ahead of onset, with approximately 71% sensitivity and 72.22% specificity. TCR V-J signatures able to tell the groups apart were searched for in a discovery cohort of 100 patients, of whom approximately 40 had Graves' ophthalmopathy and roughly 59 had stable Graves' hyperthyroidism. An independent validation cohort of around 19 hyperthyroidism patients and approximately 15 patients who later progressed to ophthalmopathy tested prospective prediction of ophthalmopathy. The approximately 100 discovery patients were randomly divided into training and test sets at a 7:3 ratio. Thyroid tissue and blood T-cell repertoires from roughly 6 Graves' hyperthyroidism patients were also compared in the study. After blood sampling, hyperthyroidism patients were treated with methimazole at a starting dose of 30 mg daily, and ophthalmopathy patients were treated with high-dose intravenous methylprednisolone. Libraries were constructed in a second round of multiplex PCR, after which size selection and purification were performed. Libraries were sequenced paired-end with 100 bp reads on an Illumina HiSeq2000. Raw data were processed with SOAPnuke, discarding reads with adapters, uncalled bases, mean Phred below 15, or no exact constant-primer or identifier match. COPE v1.2.5 was used to merge the high-quality paired reads, and each unique nucleotide sequence was defined as a clonotype. MiTCR v1.1 was used to align clonotypes to the IMGT TRBV, TRBD and TRBJ reference segments. The analysis included only V-J combinations with a frequency above 0.0001, which together covered approximately 99% of the repertoires. The TCS score was defined as the ratio of F50 (clonal expansion) to E x V (chaos), calculated using BLOSUM62-based TCRdist between CDR3 peptides within each V-J. Welch's t-statistics and random forest reduced roughly 530 V-J features to 13, which were used in a naive Bayes classifier (R e1071). Sample size was not statistically predetermined, and blinding of investigators to group allocation was not performed. According to the paper, TCR Vbeta CDR3 sequencing was carried out on some 130 peripheral blood samples, which came from 40 to 45 ophthalmopathy, roughly 75 hyperthyroidism and roughly 17 progressor patients.

Sequenced here: peripheral blood mononuclear cells (PBMCs), sampled at new diagnosis, from a patient treated with antithyroid drugs. The sequence joins TRBV24-1 to TRBJ2-3; the best D guess is TRBD1, with 5 bases matching. This clonotype originated in a man aged 35 to 55 with Graves disease. Donor details come from another sample of the same person, matched by shared clones. The CDR3 corresponds to CATSDQGLIDTQYF. The sequence in DNA is TGTGCCACCAGTGATCAGGGATTGATCGATACGCAGTATTTT.